The 17 T cell receptor beta chains below come from one sample, sequenced in a study of T cell responses to AZD1222 COVID-19 vaccine. Using immunoSEQ multiplex PCR, the repertoire was profiled, and TCRdb retains in-frame clones only, with some absent. The sample gives around 120,000 clones, roughly 91% of which show up once; 5% is in the top ten. Here the sequenced sample was peripheral blood, taken 28 days after the second AZD1222 dose. Source of these receptors: an adult who received the AZD1222 COVID-19 vaccine.

The chain combines TRBV6-5 with TRBJ2-1; D is unclear. CDR3 length: 12 amino acids. V was cut by 7 bases and J by 5 bases, with 9 bases left in between. Germline-derived CDR1 and CDR2 are MNHEY and SVGAGI. This CDR3 is CASITPNNEQFF. In DNA, the CDR3 is TGTGCCAGCATAACGCCCAACAATGAGCAGTTCTTC.

The chain is built from TRBV6-5 and TRBJ2-5, with unresolved D. V was pared by 0 bases and J by 0 bases, with 8 bases between. CDR3 size: 15 residues. Germline CDR1 MNHEY, CDR2 SVGAGI. The CDR3 loop is CASSYSEVNQETQYF. Written as DNA, the CDR3 is TGTGCCAGCAGTTACTCGGAAGTTAACCAAGAGACCCAGTACTTC.

This chain uses TRBV4-2 with TRBJ1-3; 9 bases align to TRBD1. Germline trimming cut 4 bases from V and 4 bases from J; bases unmatched to any gene: 11. This CDR3 is built from 17 residues. Germline CDR1 LGHNA, CDR2 YNFKEQ. CDR3 sequence (DNA): TGTGCCAGCAGCCTCCAAAACAGGGGGCATTCGGGAAACACCATATATTTT. It encodes CASSLQNRGHSGNTIYF.

This rearrangement joins TRBV10-2 to TRBJ1-1, with unresolved D. Trimming took 3 bases from V and 0 from J, leaving 8 bases between them. The CDR3 length is 14 residues. Germline lookup yields CDR1 WSHSY and CDR2 SAAADI. The DNA for the CDR3 is TGCGCCAGCAGTGAAGGGATCATGAACACTGAAGCTTTCTTT. This encodes CASSEGIMNTEAFF.

Points on this clone: At one end, the junction sequence differs from germline, possibly due to a read error. This rearrangement joins TRBV5-5 to TRBJ2-7; 8 positions match TRBD1. Germline CDR1 and CDR2: SGHKS and YYEKEE (reference sequence). CDR3 length: 13 residues. The CDR3 sequence: CASSPTGAYEQYF. In nucleotides, the CDR3 is TGTGCCAGCAGCCCGACAGGGGCCTATGAGCAGTACTTC.

The J gene is TRBJ1-2, the V gene TRBV11-2; maybe TRBD1 (6 bases). The CDR3 is 14 amino acids. V was trimmed by 1 base and J by 7 bases, leaving 13 bases between them. Per germline, CDR1 SGHAT and CDR2 FQNNGV. Here the CDR3 DNA reads TGTGCCAGCAGCTTAGGACCAGGGGCCGGTGGCTACACCTTC. Translating gives CASSLGPGAGGYTF.

The J gene is TRBJ2-7, the V gene TRBV30; D gene ambiguous. Germline CDR1 and CDR2: GTSNPN and SVGIG (reference sequence). The CDR3 covers 11 residues. The V end was cut by 2 bases, the J end by 3 bases, with 5 bases between. The CDR3 spells CAWSTVYEQYF. Here the CDR3 DNA reads TGTGCCTGGAGTACCGTCTACGAGCAGTACTTC.

The rearrangement links TRBV5-1 to TRBJ2-7; D might be TRBD2 (6 bases). V was trimmed by 0 bases and J by 7 bases, leaving 17 bases between them. The CDR3 is 15 residues long. Germline CDR1 SGHRS, CDR2 YFSETQ. CDR3 residues: CASSLVQGASGEQYF. In DNA form, the CDR3 reads TGCGCCAGCAGCTTGGTGCAGGGAGCCAGCGGGGAGCAGTACTTC.

The sample holds one count of this clone. The chain carries TRBV6-1 and TRBJ1-5; the D is unclear. V was shortened by 3 bases and J by 7 bases, with 13 bases between the two germline ends. Germline CDR1 and CDR2: MNHNS and SASEGT. The CDR3 length is 14 residues. The CDR3 nucleotides are TGTGCCAGCAGTGAGCCCGGGGATTACCAGCCCCAGCATTTT. The encoded protein is CASSEPGDYQPQHF.

The V and J genes are TRBV5-1 and TRBJ2-3; D may be TRBD1 or TRBD2 (6 bases each). Germline V gene data show CDR1 as SGHRS and CDR2 as YFSETQ. The length of the CDR3 is 13 residues. V lost 6 bases and J 5 bases, leaving 13 bases between the germline ends. The CDR3 nucleotides read TGCGCCAGCACTGAGGGGGGTATAGATACGCAGTATTTT. Translated: CASTEGGIDTQYF. Full variable domain (outside the CDR3, taken from reference TRBV5-1 and TRBJ2-3): KAGVTQTPRYLIKTRGQQVTLSCSPISGHRSVSWYQQTPGQGLQFLFEYFSETQRNKGNFPGRFSGRQFSNSRSEMNVSTLELGDSALYLCASTEGGIDTQYFGPGTRLTVL.

The chain has TRBV12-3 or TRBV12-4 and TRBJ1-5; D call uncertain. V was pared by 6 bases and J by 4 bases, with 10 bases between. This CDR3 is 13 amino acids long. The CDR3 sequence: CASSRRENQPQHF. In DNA form, the CDR3 reads TGTGCCAGCAGCCGCAGAGAGAATCAGCCCCAGCATTTT.

The rearrangement links TRBV28 to TRBJ1-6; 9 bases are shared with TRBD1. Losses at the gene ends were 8 bases for V and 6 bases for J; bases not matched to a gene: 8. Germline loops: CDR1 MDHEN, CDR2 SYDVKM. The CDR3 runs to 15 residues. CDR3 in amino acids: CASDFGDRANSPLHF. CDR3 DNA: TGTGCCAGCGACTTCGGGGACAGGGCTAATTCACCCCTCCACTTT.

The rearrangement links TRBV5-1 to TRBJ1-5, with 8 bases fitting TRBD1. This CDR3 spans 14 amino acids. Germline CDR1 and CDR2: SGHRS and YFSETQ. V lost 4 bases and J lost 6; bases outside the gene matches: 6. Here the CDR3 reads CASSQGQAGQPQHF. The CDR3 nucleotides are TGCGCCAGCAGCCAGGGACAGGCTGGTCAGCCCCAGCATTTT.

This chain uses TRBV18 with TRBJ1-2; D possibly corresponds to TRBD1 (6 bases). Deletions cut 6 bases from V and 0 bases from J, with 17 bases between. CDR1 and CDR2 (germline): KGHSH, LQKENI. This CDR3 comprises 16 residues. The CDR3 nucleotides read TGTGCCAGCTCCTTGGGGGGCCCGGCGACTAACTATGGCTACACCTTC. Its translation is CASSLGGPATNYGYTF.

V gene TRBV6-1 combines with J gene TRBJ2-3; 9 bases are a match to TRBD2. Trimming removed 2 bases from V and 3 bases from J; junction bases left unmatched: 6. In germline, CDR1 is MNHNS, CDR2 SASEGT. CDR3 length: 16 amino acids. This CDR3 reads CASSEIGTSWTDTQYF. In nucleotides, the CDR3 is TGTGCCAGCAGTGAAATAGGGACTAGCTGGACAGATACGCAGTATTTT.

The chain is built from TRBV7-2 and TRBJ2-7, with D uncertain. Per the germline V gene, CDR1 is SGHTA and CDR2 is FQGNSA. Trimming cost V 4 bases and J 2 bases, with 12 bases left between them. The CDR3 is 14 amino acids. The CDR3 DNA reads as TGTGCCAGCAGCTCCCGGACGGGCGCCTACGAGCAGTACTTC. Protein product: CASSSRTGAYEQYF.

J is TRBJ1-6 and V is TRBV7-8; D perhaps matches TRBD1 (6 bases). The germline V and J ends were trimmed by 1 base and 10 bases, with 20 bases remaining between them. CDR1 is SGHVS and CDR2 is FQNEAQ in the germline V gene. This CDR3 is built from 17 residues. This CDR3 is CASSLGSGAQIYSPLHF. In nucleotides, the CDR3 is TGTGCCAGCAGCTTAGGATCGGGGGCGCAGATCTACTCACCCCTCCACTTT.